Listed below are T cell receptor beta chains from one sample, sequenced in a study of CD8+ T cells in alopecia areata. Assay used: immunoSEQ multiplex PCR; TCRdb lists only in-frame clones, some missing. The sample consists of approximately 140,000 clones, roughly four fifths of them appearing once. This sample comprised CD8+ T cells sorted from blood, obtained at week 4, from a patient treated with tofacitinib. These receptor sequences come from a human donor with alopecia areata. Both conserved end residues are part of each CDR3. D genes are given only for firm matches. Some rows mark clone size as missing; the rest say once, few, many or name a class of expanded clone.

V	D	length	J	size	DNA	CDR3
TRBV7-8	TRBD1	17	TRBJ2-7	-	TGTGCCAGCAGCTCCCCCGAGGGGACAGGGGGTCCCTACGAGCAGTACTTC	CASSSPEGTGGPYEQYF
TRBV27	TRBD1	13	TRBJ1-6	-	TGTGCCAGCCGACAGGGAATAGGTTCACCCCTCCACTTT	CASRQGIGSPLHF
TRBV5-1	-	14	TRBJ1-2	-	TGCGCCAGCAGCCCCACCGGGCCCTCCTATGGCTACACCTTC	CASSPTGPSYGYTF
TRBV21-1	-	20	TRBJ2-1	-	TGTGCCAGCAGCAGAACCTGGGGCGGCAGCTCTTATGGGTCCTACAATGAGCAGTTCTTC	CASSRTWGGSSYGSYNEQFF
TRBV29-1	-	10	TRBJ2-3	-	TGCAGCGTCGACAGAGATACGCAGTATTTT	CSVDRDTQYF
TRBV4-1	-	15	TRBJ1-5	-	TGCGCCAGCAGCCAAGAAGCAGGCAGCAATCAGCCCCAGCATTTT	CASSQEAGSNQPQHF
TRBV7-9	-	13	TRBJ1-2	-	TGTGCCAGCAGCCCCCCCACTAACTATGGCTACACCTTC	CASSPPTNYGYTF
TRBV29-1	-	13	TRBJ2-3	few	TGCAGCCGACTACCCCTAGGCACAGATACGCAGTATTTT	CSRLPLGTDTQYF
TRBV27	-	12	TRBJ2-7	-	TGTGCCAGCAGTTTACGGGGGAACGAGCAGTACTTC	CASSLRGNEQYF
TRBV5-1	TRBD2	15	TRBJ2-2	-	TGCGCCAGCAGCTGGAGCGGGGGGAACACCGGGGAGCTGTTTTTT	CASSWSGGNTGELFF
TRBV6-5	-	15	TRBJ1-1	-	TGTGCCAGCAGTTACGGGGACGTCATGAACACTGAAGCTTTCTTT	CASSYGDVMNTEAFF
TRBV5-6	-	15	TRBJ2-7	-	TGTGCCAGCAGCTTGGATGATTTGGCGGGGCTCGAGCAGTACTTC	CASSLDDLAGLEQYF
TRBV7-6	TRBD1	16	TRBJ2-7	-	TGTGCCAGCAGCTTAGAAGCGACAGGGGGCTCAGGGGAGCAGTACTTC	CASSLEATGGSGEQYF
TRBV7-2	-	13	TRBJ2-5	-	TGTGCCAGCAGCTTCAGGTGGCAAGAGACCCAGTACTTC	CASSFRWQETQYF
TRBV6-5	-	15	TRBJ1-2	once	TGTGCCAGCAGTGCCCACAGGCCCCCAAACTATGGCTACACCTTC	CASSAHRPPNYGYTF
TRBV11-2	-	14	TRBJ1-1	-	TGTGCCAGCAGCCTTGCCGGGACATACACTGAAGCTTTCTTT	CASSLAGTYTEAFF
TRBV29-1	-	13	TRBJ2-7	-	TGCAGCGTTGAAGGGGACGGCTCCTACGAGCAGTACTTC	CSVEGDGSYEQYF
TRBV4-1	TRBD1	17	TRBJ2-7	once	TGCGCCAGCAGCCAAGATCTCGACAGGGCAATTACCTACGAGCAGTACTTC	CASSQDLDRAITYEQYF
TRBV29-1	-	12	TRBJ2-2	-	TGCAGCGTTGTAAAAGGATCCGGGGAGCTGTTTTTT	CSVVKGSGELFF
TRBV2	-	13	TRBJ1-1	-	TGTGCCAGCATCGGACGGACGAACACTGAAGCTTTCTTT	CASIGRTNTEAFF
TRBV6-6	-	14	TRBJ2-7	-	TGTGCCAGCACCGACGGGGGCCTGACCTACGAGCAGTACTTC	CASTDGGLTYEQYF
TRBV7-6	-	14	TRBJ2-6	-	TGTGCCAGCAGCCCCCCAGGTCCTGTCCCGCTCCTGACTTTC	CASSPPGPVPLLTF
TRBV27	-	14	TRBJ2-7	-	TGTGCCAGCAGACCATTAGGGGCTCGATACGAGCAGTACTTC	CASRPLGARYEQYF
TRBV7-2	TRBD2	15	TRBJ2-1	-	TGTGCCAGCAGCTTATATAGCGGGGTATACAATGAGCAGTTCTTC	CASSLYSGVYNEQFF
TRBV6-5	-	13	TRBJ2-1	-	TGTGCCAGCAGTTACCGGCCGGACAATGAGCAGTTCTTC	CASSYRPDNEQFF
TRBV7-6	-	13	TRBJ1-1	-	TGTGCCAGCAGCTTAGGGGGCAGGAGGGATGCTTTCTTT	CASSLGGRRDAFF
TRBV4-2	-	18	TRBJ2-3	-	TGTGCCAGCAGCCCAGACGTAGGCGGGAAGGGACCCACAGATACGCAGTATTTT	CASSPDVGGKGPTDTQYF
TRBV27	TRBD1	14	TRBJ2-7	once	TGTGCCAGCAGTCTCACACAGGGGGTAGGCGAGCAGTACTTC	CASSLTQGVGEQYF
TRBV7-3	TRBD2	17	TRBJ2-1	-	TGTGCCAGCAGCTTAACACCCATAGCGGGGGGTTACAATGAGCAGTTCTTC	CASSLTPIAGGYNEQFF
TRBV6-6	-	9	TRBJ1-1	few	TGTGCCAGCGGGGTACAAGCTTTCTTT	CASGVQAFF
TRBV7-9	-	15	TRBJ2-2	-	TGTGCCAGCAGCTTAGGAGACAGGCAGACCGGGGAGCTGTTTTTT	CASSLGDRQTGELFF
TRBV7-9	TRBD2	17	TRBJ2-3	-	TGTGCCAGCAGCTTTCCGACCGAGACTAGCGATTTAGATACGCAGTATTTT	CASSFPTETSDLDTQYF
TRBV7-2	-	15	TRBJ2-7	-	TGTGCCAGCAGCTTAAATGGACAGTCTTCCTACGAGCAGTACTTC	CASSLNGQSSYEQYF
TRBV7-9	-	13	TRBJ2-7	-	TGTGCCAGCAGCTTCCCTCAGGGAAGCGAGCAGTACTTC	CASSFPQGSEQYF
TRBV27	-	14	TRBJ2-7	-	TGTGCCAGCAGTTTCGCGCAGAGCTCCTACGAGCAGTACTTC	CASSFAQSSYEQYF